The T cell receptor (beta chain) under discussion was sequenced for a study of human T cells and chemical hapten exposure (dated by TCRdb to the early 2020s). Notes on the research overall: For sensitization, 2% DPC in acetone was applied to a roughly 2 cm by roughly 2 cm area of upper inner arm skin. Weekly therapeutic DPC doses were additionally applied to the scalp of patients throughout the roughly 23-week study period. Libraries were combined into a pool for sequencing, and differences in TCR yield between samples came mainly from small differences in library volumes within the pool. Patch tests used Finn chambers with 0.01% DPC on the upper back, scored after 6 days by International Contact Dermatitis Research Group standards. The patient cohort, mostly female, included alopecia areata with under or over 50% scalp involvement, alopecia totalis and alopecia universalis. Around 30 alopecia patients provided blood for TCR sequencing at one to four time points (pre-sensitization, 2, 6 and 24 weeks). The study tracked peripheral blood TCR repertoire changes in vivo during primary and secondary sensitization to the hapten diphenylcyclopropenone (DPC) in alopecia patients. Blood samples were taken from patients before sensitization (week 0) and then at 2, 6 and about 24 weeks after DPC sensitization. Overall results and qualifications from the work: Expanded TCRs formed significantly more large CDR3 similarity clusters than pre-sensitization or healthy control sets, consistent with antigen-driven responses. The number of TCRs above 1 in 1000 frequency did not change with DPC sensitization; there was no evidence of global repertoire structure alterations. The number of PT1 expanded TCRs positively correlated with patch test score, significant at thresholds 8, 16 and 32 but not 4. Alopecia, a presumed autoimmune disease, was present in all patients, so the immune response of the patients might differ from that of healthy individuals. After repeated subsampling, the strength of the expansion versus patch-test correlation and the threshold at which it became significant changed.

Library prep was done by RACE. Instrument on record: NextSeq 500. During library preparation, unique molecular identifiers were attached to individual cDNA molecules so that TCRs could be counted quantitatively and reproducibly. For every blood RNA sample, sequencing covered both the TCR alpha and TCR beta chains. The paper's data handling went like this. Samples had a median of around 92,000 TCRs, with a range from about 23,224 to 750,000. The Decombinator software suite was used to annotate V, J and CDR3 in the TCR reads. For PS versus PT1 abundance plots, all samples were subsampled to the same number of TCRs (28,000). Expanded TCRs were defined as absent before sensitization and observed at least eight times at the 2-week time point. TCRdb ran its own pipeline on the public reads, namely fastp trimming at Q25 and MiXCR clone calling, and kept in-frame beta chains. Entries are consolidated by CDR3 protein sequence, retaining the most common genes and DNA. The V and J calls come from TCRdb's annotation, not from the publication. Recorded for this sample are about 93,000 distinct CDR3 sequences; about 8% of them occurred a single time. The biggest ten clones account for 2% to 3% of the sample.

Many counts were recorded for this clonotype. The clone's antigen remains unknown. The input lacks base qualities; no much larger clone sits a single base away. The CDR3 goes from the cysteine to the phenylalanine over 14 residues. CDR3 DNA is the only sequence kept; it has 42 bases, read in frame from the first base. In the germline V gene, CDR1 corresponds to SQVTM and CDR2 to ANQGSEA. Relative to germline, V is missing 6 bases and J is missing 6 bases, with 10 bases of the junction outside any gene match. The sample's time point label is to be understood as: pre-sensitization, week 0. Taken with the paper, the label for treatment or condition translates to: therapeutic diphenylcyclopropenone sensitization with weekly scalp DPC. At every patch-test visit, the blood draw took place before the patch test was put on. Eligible patients were aged 18 to 70, diagnosed with alopecia, deemed suitable for DPC therapy, and excluded if pregnant. Total RNA was extracted from unfractionated whole blood collected in Tempus Blood RNA tubes.

The material sequenced was whole blood, taken in connection with sensitization to the hapten diphenylcyclopropenone (DPC). This TCR derives from a man between 40 and 49 years old with alopecia areata. Some clones in this sample may be carry-over from other donors' samples. The V gene is TRBV29-1 and the J gene is TRBJ1-2, and TRBD1 aligns with 10 junction nucleotides. The CDR3 loop reads CSVERTGGENGYTF. The base sequence is TGCAGCGTCGAAAGGACAGGGGGGGAGAATGGCTACACCTTC.